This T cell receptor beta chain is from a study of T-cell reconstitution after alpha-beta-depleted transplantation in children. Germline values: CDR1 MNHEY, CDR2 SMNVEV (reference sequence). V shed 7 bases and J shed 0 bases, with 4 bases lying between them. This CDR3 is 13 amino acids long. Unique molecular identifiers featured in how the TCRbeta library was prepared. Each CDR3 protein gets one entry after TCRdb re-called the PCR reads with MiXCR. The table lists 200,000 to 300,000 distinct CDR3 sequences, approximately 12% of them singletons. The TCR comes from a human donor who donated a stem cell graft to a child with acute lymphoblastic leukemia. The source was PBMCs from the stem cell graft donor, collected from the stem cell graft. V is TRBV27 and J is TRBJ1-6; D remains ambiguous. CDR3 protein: CASMVSYNSPLHF. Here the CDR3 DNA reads TGTGCCAGCATGGTCTCCTATAATTCACCCCTCCACTTT.